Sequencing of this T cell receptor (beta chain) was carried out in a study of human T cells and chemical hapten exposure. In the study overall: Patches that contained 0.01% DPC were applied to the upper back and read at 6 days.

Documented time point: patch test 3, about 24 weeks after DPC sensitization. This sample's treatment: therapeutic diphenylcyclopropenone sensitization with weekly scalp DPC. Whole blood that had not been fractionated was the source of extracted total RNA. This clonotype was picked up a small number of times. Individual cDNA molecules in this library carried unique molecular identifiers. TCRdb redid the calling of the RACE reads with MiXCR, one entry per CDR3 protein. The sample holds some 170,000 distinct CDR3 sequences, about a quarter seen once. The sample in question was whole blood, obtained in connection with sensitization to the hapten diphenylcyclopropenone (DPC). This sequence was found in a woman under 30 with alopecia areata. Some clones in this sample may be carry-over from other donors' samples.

The CDR3 DNA reads TGCGCCAGCAGCCGGATAGGGCTCTATGGCTACACCTTC. It translates to CASSRIGLYGYTF. The gene calls are TRBV4-1 and TRBJ1-2, with D unclear. Deletions cut 4 bases from V and 4 bases from J, with 10 bases between. This CDR3 spans 13 amino acids. Germline V gene data show CDR1 as MGHRA and CDR2 as YSYEKL.